This T cell receptor (beta chain) was captured in a study of beta chain features in type 1 diabetes. Study at large: Healthy donors resembled patients in age, gender and cell yields.

Study-wide results and limits: Shorter TCRB CDR3s, moderately but significantly so, marked every one of the four CD4+ subsets in Type 1 diabetes patients.

Sorting with CD45RO/CCR7/CD25/CD127/CD95/CD27 yielded naive, central memory, regulatory and stem-like memory CD4+ cells. A word on this clone: Its matching antigen is unknown.

Germline V CDR1 and CDR2: MNHEY, SMNVEV (reference sequence). This CDR3 is built from 15 residues. V lost 8 bases to trimming and J lost 3 bases; unmatched junction nucleotides: 11. The study reverse transcribed the entire isolated RNA, so it sequenced expressed TCRB transcripts. Some 4 million reads were obtained on average from naive, central memory and regulatory T cell samples. The assay was immunoSEQ multiplex PCR, and TCRdb's table has in-frame clones only and misses some. The sample lists 25,000 to 30,000 clones, 56% occurring once. The chain employs TRBV27 and TRBJ2-3, with 7 positions matching TRBD2. The sequence came from a woman between 18 and 30 years old with type 1 diabetes. The sample taken for sequencing was Tregs from blood. The CDR3 here is CASRDVGAGTDTQYF. Here the CDR3 DNA reads TGTGCCAGCCGGGACGTGGGAGCGGGGACAGATACGCAGTATTTT.